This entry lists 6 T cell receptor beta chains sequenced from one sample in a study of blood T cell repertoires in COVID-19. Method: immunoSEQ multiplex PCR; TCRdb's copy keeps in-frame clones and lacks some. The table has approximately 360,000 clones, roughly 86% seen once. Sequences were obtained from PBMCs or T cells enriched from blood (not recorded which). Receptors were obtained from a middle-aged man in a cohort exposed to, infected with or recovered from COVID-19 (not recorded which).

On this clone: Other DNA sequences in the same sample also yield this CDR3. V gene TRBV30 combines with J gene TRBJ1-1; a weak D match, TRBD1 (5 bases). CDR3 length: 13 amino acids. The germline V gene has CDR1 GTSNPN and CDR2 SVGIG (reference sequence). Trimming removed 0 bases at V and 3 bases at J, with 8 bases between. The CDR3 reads CAWSVQGDTEAFF. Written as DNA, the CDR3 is TGTGCCTGGAGTGTACAAGGGGACACTGAAGCTTTCTTT.

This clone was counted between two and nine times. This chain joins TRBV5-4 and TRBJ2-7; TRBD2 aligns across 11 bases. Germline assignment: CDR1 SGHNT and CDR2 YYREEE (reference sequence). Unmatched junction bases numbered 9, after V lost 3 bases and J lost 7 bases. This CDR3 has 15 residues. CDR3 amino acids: CASSYIAGGREEQYF. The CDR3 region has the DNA TGTGCCAGCAGCTACATAGCGGGAGGGCGAGAGGAGCAGTACTTC.

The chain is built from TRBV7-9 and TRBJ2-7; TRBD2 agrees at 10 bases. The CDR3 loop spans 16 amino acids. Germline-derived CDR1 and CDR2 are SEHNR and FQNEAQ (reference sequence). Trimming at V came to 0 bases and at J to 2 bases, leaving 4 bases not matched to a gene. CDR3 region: CASSLAGLADTYEQYF. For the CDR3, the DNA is TGTGCCAGCAGCTTAGCCGGACTAGCGGATACCTACGAGCAGTACTTC.

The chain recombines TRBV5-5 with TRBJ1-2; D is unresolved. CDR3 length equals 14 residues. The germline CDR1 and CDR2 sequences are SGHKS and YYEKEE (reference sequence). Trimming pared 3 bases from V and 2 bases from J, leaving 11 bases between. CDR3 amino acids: CASSSGFPNYGYTF. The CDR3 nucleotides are TGTGCCAGCAGCTCCGGGTTCCCAAACTATGGCTACACCTTC. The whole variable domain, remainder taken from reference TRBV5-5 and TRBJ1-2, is DAGVTQSPTHLIKTRGQQVTLRCSPISGHKSVSWYQQVLGQGPQFIFQYYEKEERGRGNFPDRFSARQFPNYSSELNVNALLLGDSALYLCASSSGFPNYGYTFGSGTRLTVV.

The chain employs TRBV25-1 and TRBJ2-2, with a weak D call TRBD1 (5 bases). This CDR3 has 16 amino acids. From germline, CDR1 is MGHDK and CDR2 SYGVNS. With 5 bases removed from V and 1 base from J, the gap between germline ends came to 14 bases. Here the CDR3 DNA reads TGTGCCAGCAGTAGGCCTGAAAGGGGGAACACCGGGGAGCTGTTTTTT. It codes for CASSRPERGNTGELFF.

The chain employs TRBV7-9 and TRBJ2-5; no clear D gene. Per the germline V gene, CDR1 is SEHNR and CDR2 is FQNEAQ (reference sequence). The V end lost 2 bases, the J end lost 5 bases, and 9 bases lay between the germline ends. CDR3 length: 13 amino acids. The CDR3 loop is CASSLSSPETQYF. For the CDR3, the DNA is TGTGCCAGCAGCTTATCGAGCCCGGAGACCCAGTACTTC.